Presented here are 24 T cell receptor beta chains from one specimen sequenced in a study of T cell repertoires in cytomegalovirus infection. Their specific antigens are unknown. Each CDR3 protein is one row after TCRdb ran MiXCR on the reads. Altogether tens of thousands of distinct CDR3 sequences are present, about half being singletons, with the ten largest covering 85% to 95%. The sequencing here drew on CD8+ T cells from cultured PBMCs, taken from culture after CMV antigen stimulation. Source of these receptors: a human donor in good health (CMV status not recorded). Some clones in this sample may be carry-over from other donors' samples.

The chain employs TRBV27 and TRBJ1-1; no definite D call. The V end was cut by 2 bases, the J end by 3 bases, with 7 bases between. The germline V gene has CDR1 MNHEY and CDR2 SMNVEV (reference sequence). The CDR3 is 13 amino acids. The CDR3 protein is CASSLVRDTEAFF. CDR3 nucleotides: TGTGCCAGCAGTTTAGTCCGCGACACTGAAGCTTTCTTT.

The J gene is TRBJ2-1, the V gene TRBV7-6, with 7 bases aligning to TRBD1. CDR3 length: 17 residues. The germline V gene encodes CDR1 SGHVS and CDR2 FNYEAQ. V lost 4 bases, J lost 3 bases, and 12 bases stayed unmatched. Written as DNA, the CDR3 is TGTGCCAGCAGCTCACGCCCAGACAGGGCCGGCTACAATGAGCAGTTCTTC. Its protein is CASSSRPDRAGYNEQFF.

The J gene is TRBJ1-1, the V gene TRBV9, with TRBD1 matching 7 bases. CDR3 length: 15 amino acids. Unmatched junction bases numbered 7, after V lost 3 bases and J lost 2 bases. Germline CDR1 reads SGDLS; CDR2 reads YYNGEE. For the CDR3, the DNA is TGTGCCAGCAGCGCCGAGGGAGGGGGCAACACTGAAGCTTTCTTT. Protein: CASSAEGGGNTEAFF.

This clonotype was seen a handful of times. The chain couples TRBV28 to TRBJ1-1; no reliable D call. Between the trimmed V and J ends, which lost 3 bases and 3 bases, there was a span of 17 bases. There are 16 residues in the CDR3. Germline lookup yields CDR1 MDHEN and CDR2 SYDVKM. CDR3 amino acids: CASSFVVRGWDTEAFF. DNA for the CDR3: TGTGCCAGCAGTTTCGTGGTTCGGGGTTGGGACACTGAAGCTTTCTTT.

The chain couples TRBV6-1 to TRBJ2-1; 8 positions match TRBD2. The CDR3 length is 14 residues. The V gene end was trimmed by 0 bases and the J gene end by 9 bases; junction bases not matched to a gene: 4. Germline V CDR1 and CDR2: MNHNS, SASEGT. The CDR3 spells CASSEAGTRGEQFF. In nucleotides, the CDR3 is TGTGCCAGCAGTGAAGCCGGGACTAGGGGTGAGCAGTTCTTC.

CDR3: CASSPGTSERDTQYF. In DNA, the CDR3 is TGTGCCAGCAGCCCGGGGACGTCCGAAAGGGATACGCAGTATTTT. The chain couples TRBV6-6 to TRBJ2-3; possibly TRBD1 or TRBD2 for D (5 bases each). The CDR3 is 15 amino acids. Germline loops: CDR1 MNHNY, CDR2 SVGAGI (reference sequence). V lost 6 bases and J lost 6, with 19 bases in between.

The chain uses TRBV27 and TRBJ1-6, with D perhaps TRBD1 (6 bases). Germline CDR1 and CDR2: MNHEY and SMNVEV (reference sequence). The CDR3 is 13 amino acids. V dropped 4 bases and J dropped 9 bases, with 10 bases sitting between them. CDR3 loop: CASSSDRTSPLHF. CDR3 coding DNA: TGTGCCAGCAGTTCCGACAGGACTTCACCCCTCCACTTT.

This sequence joins TRBV6-5 and TRBJ2-6, with 11 positions matching TRBD1. The junction had 4 bases not matched to a gene; V was cut back by 4 bases and J by 2 bases. The CDR3 length is 17 residues. Germline-derived CDR1 and CDR2 are MNHEY and SVGAGI. Here the CDR3 reads CASSFGQGAPGANVLTF. In DNA, the CDR3 is TGTGCCAGCAGTTTTGGACAGGGGGCGCCTGGGGCCAACGTCCTGACTTTC.

The chain recombines TRBV12-5 with TRBJ2-7; D is possibly TRBD1 (5 bases). The CDR3 is 16 residues long. Germline V lookup: CDR1 LGHNT, CDR2 FRNRAP. The ends were cut back, 0 bases at V and 9 bases at J, with 21 bases in the middle. This CDR3 reads CASGLVLDAGERGQYF. The CDR3 bases are TGTGCTAGTGGTTTGGTACTCGATGCAGGCGAAAGGGGGCAGTACTTC. The complete variable domain, with remaining parts taken from reference TRBV12-5 and TRBJ2-7, reads DARVTQTPRHKVTEMGQEVTMRCQPILGHNTVFWYRQTMMQGLELLAYFRNRAPLDDSGMPKDRFSAEMPDATLATLKIQPSEPRDSAVYFCASGLVLDAGERGQYFGPGTRLTVT.

The genes are TRBV20-1 and TRBJ2-3; tentatively, D is TRBD2 (5 bases). There are 15 residues in the CDR3. The germline gives CDR1 DFQATT, CDR2 SNEGSKA (reference sequence). Trimming left V 6 bases short and J 2 bases short, with 18 bases between. The CDR3 here is CSASYLRTSTDTQYF. CDR3 nucleotides: TGCAGTGCCAGTTACTTAAGGACTTCCACAGATACGCAGTATTTT.

The J gene is TRBJ2-3, the V gene TRBV6-4; 7 bases map to TRBD1. The CDR3 has 15 residues. In germline, CDR1 is MRHNA, CDR2 SNTAGT. The V segment lost 7 bases and the J segment 0 bases; nucleotides outside the gene matches: 7. The CDR3 loop is CASKYRDSSTDTQYF. The DNA of the CDR3 is TGTGCCAGCAAATACCGGGACAGCAGCACAGATACGCAGTATTTT.

This clonotype turned up a few times. The genes are TRBV7-2 and TRBJ1-5; D call uncertain. V lost 1 base, J lost 4 bases, and 5 bases lay in between. The CDR3 is made up of 13 amino acids. The germline V gene encodes CDR1 SGHTA and CDR2 FQGNSA. In DNA form, the CDR3 reads TGTGCCAGCAGCTTAGAAAGTAATCAGCCCCAGCATTTT. Translating gives CASSLESNQPQHF. The complete variable domain, with remaining parts taken from reference TRBV7-2 and TRBJ1-5, reads GAGVSQSPSNKVTEKGKDVELRCDPISGHTALYWYRQSLGQGLEFLIYFQGNSAPDKSGLPSDRFSAERTGGSVSTLTIQRTQQEDSAVYLCASSLESNQPQHFGDGTRLSIL.

V and J are TRBV6-2 or TRBV6-3 and TRBJ2-3, with 11 bases that match TRBD2. The V segment lost 8 bases and the J segment 0 bases; nucleotides outside the gene matches: 4. This CDR3 is 15 amino acids long. Looked up from germline, CDR1 is MNHEY and CDR2 is SVGEGT. DNA of the CDR3: TGTGCCAGCGGCGGGACTAGCGGAAGCACAGATACGCAGTATTTT. Encoded protein: CASGGTSGSTDTQYF.

This clonotype has a handful of counts. CDR3 sequence reads: CSVGQGTSYEQYF. CDR3 nucleotides: TGCAGCGTGGGACAGGGAACTTCCTACGAGCAGTACTTC. The rearrangement joins TRBV29-1 to TRBJ2-7, with 9 nucleotides matching TRBD1. This CDR3 spans 13 amino acids. Germline V CDR1 and CDR2: SQVTM, ANQGSEA. V was pared by 6 bases and J by 1 base, with 4 bases of the junction left unmatched.

A few counts support this clonotype. The chain joins TRBV27 to TRBJ2-7; D is unclear. Germline CDR1 is MNHEY and CDR2 is SMNVEV (reference sequence). The CDR3 sequence is 14 residues long. The V gene lost 0 bases and the J gene lost 4 bases, with 10 bases spanning the gap. The CDR3 loop is CASSLSASGYEQYF. CDR3 DNA: TGTGCCAGCAGTTTATCAGCCAGTGGTTACGAGCAGTACTTC.

The CDR3 protein is CASSPTSGIDYEQYF. CDR3 DNA: TGTGCCAGCAGTCCGACTAGCGGGATTGACTACGAGCAGTACTTC. This chain connects TRBV2 to TRBJ2-7; 11 positions agree with TRBD2. CDR3 size: 15 residues. Unmatched junction bases numbered 6, after V lost 5 bases and J lost 3 bases. Germline-derived CDR1 and CDR2 are SNHLY and FYNNEI.

The rearrangement joins TRBV2 to TRBJ2-3, with 12 positions matching TRBD2. Unmatched junction bases numbered 4, after V lost 9 bases and J lost 0 bases. Germline CDR1 and CDR2: SNHLY and FYNNEI. The CDR3 is 15 residues long. The chain's CDR3 is CARYGLAGSTDTQYF. The CDR3 DNA reads TGTGCCAGATATGGACTAGCGGGGAGCACAGATACGCAGTATTTT.

With regard to this clonotype: A much larger clone lies one base from this, so it may be a read error. The chain combines TRBV7-6 with TRBJ1-6, with 7 bases matching TRBD1. The germline gives CDR1 SGHVS, CDR2 FNYEAQ. V shed 1 base and J 8 bases; nucleotides not matched to a gene: 2. This CDR3 comprises 14 residues. This chain's CDR3 is CASSLEGADSPLHF. CDR3 in DNA: TGTGCCAGCAGCTTAGAGGGGGCGGATTCACCCCTCCACTTT.

In this sample, this clonotype turned up once. DNA for the CDR3: TGTGCCAGTAGTATTCGGGCACGGCAGGTCGTGAACACTGAAGCTTTCTTT. Amino acids: CASSIRARQVVNTEAFF. The chain has TRBV19 and TRBJ1-1; D gene uncertain. CDR1 and CDR2 (germline): LNHDA, SQIVND (reference sequence). V lost 3 bases and J 0 bases, leaving 17 bases between the germline ends. CDR3 length equals 17 residues.

The J gene is TRBJ2-7, the V gene TRBV19; no reliable D call. Germline CDR1 is LNHDA and CDR2 is SQIVND (reference sequence). V gave up 2 bases and J gave up 1 base, with 6 bases separating them. The CDR3 spans 13 residues. In nucleotides, the CDR3 is TGTGCCAGTAGTATAACGGTGTCCTACGAGCAGTACTTC. Its protein is CASSITVSYEQYF.

This chain links TRBV7-3 with TRBJ2-7; tentative D call: TRBD1 (7 bases). The CDR3 consists of 14 residues. Trimming shortened V by 2 bases and J by 5 bases, and 13 bases separated the two germline ends. CDR1 SGHTA and CDR2 FQGTGA come from the germline V gene. CDR3 loop: CASSLEEGAHEQYF. CDR3 DNA sequence: TGTGCCAGCAGCTTAGAGGAGGGGGCCCACGAGCAGTACTTC. The whole variable domain, filled in from reference TRBV7-3 and TRBJ2-7, reads GAGVSQTPSNKVTEKGKYVELRCDPISGHTALYWYRQSLGQGPEFLIYFQGTGAADDSGLPNDRFFAVRPEGSVSTLKIQRTERGDSAVYLCASSLEEGAHEQYFGPGTRLTVT.

The gene calls are TRBV7-4 and TRBJ1-2; no clear D gene. The CDR3 has 15 residues. Germline values: CDR1 SGHVT, CDR2 SQSDAQ. V lost 1 base and J 3 bases, leaving 12 bases between the germline ends. As DNA, the CDR3 is TGTGCCAGCAGCTTAGTACTTCTCGCGGACTATGGCTACACCTTC. Its translation: CASSLVLLADYGYTF.

The sample holds many counts of this clonotype. The chain joins TRBV7-8 to TRBJ1-2; D ambiguous. This CDR3 comprises 14 residues. The germline CDR1 and CDR2 sequences are SGHVS and FQNEAQ. The germline V and J ends were trimmed by 5 bases and 8 bases, with 18 bases remaining between them. CDR3 sequence (DNA): TGTGCCAGCAGCCCCAAACCCCCTCCTGGAGGCTACACCTTC. Encoded protein: CASSPKPPPGGYTF.

At least ten counts were recorded for this clonotype. CDR3 sequence (DNA): TGTGCCAGCAGTGTAAGGGCGGGGGACTACAATGAGCAGTTCTTC. It encodes CASSVRAGDYNEQFF. This chain links TRBV2 with TRBJ2-1; 7 bases line up with TRBD2. This CDR3 has 15 residues. V dropped 4 bases and J dropped 3; count of bases not matched to a gene: 6. CDR1 is SNHLY, CDR2 FYNNEI, per germline.